The clone carrying this T cell receptor beta chain was seen only once. This specimen comes from a study of technical replicates of blood from four donors. CDR1 and CDR2 from the germline V gene are MNHEY and SVGAGI. V lost 7 bases, J lost 2 bases, and 8 bases stayed unmatched. This CDR3 has 15 residues. Sequencing was performed with immunoSEQ multiplex PCR; in TCRdb, only in-frame clones are kept and a portion is missing. The sample consists of approximately 70,000 clones, roughly 94% of them appearing once. V and J are TRBV6-5 and TRBJ2-3, with 8 bases lining up with TRBD1. The specimen was T cells isolated from PBMCs. This clonotype was sampled from a human donor in good health. The CDR3 sequence is CASNPTGEVTDTQYF. The DNA of the CDR3 is TGTGCCAGCAACCCGACAGGGGAAGTCACAGATACGCAGTATTTT.